This TCR beta chain is drawn from a study of T-cell memory formation after mild COVID-19. Via MiXCR, TCRdb re-called the 5' RACE reads, giving one row per CDR3 protein. The sample records 300,000 to 350,000 distinct CDR3 sequences, just under 20% being singletons. This clonotype came up a few times. V was clipped by 5 bases and J by 5 bases; unmatched bases: 10. Germline-derived CDR1 and CDR2 are SGHVS and FNYEAQ. CDR3 length equals 15 residues. This sequence joins TRBV7-6 and TRBJ2-3, with 7 bases matching TRBD1. This TCR derives from a man aged 18 to 30 who had mild COVID-19 (a few samples of this study predate the infection). Cell type and time point are not known. Sequencing was performed on PBMCs or a T cell subset sorted from them (not recorded which). The CDR3 DNA reads as TGTGCCAGCAGCCAAGGAGACAGGGTCCGAGATACGCAGTATTTT. This codes for CASSQGDRVRDTQYF. The variable domain in full, with the rest retrieved from reference TRBV7-6 and TRBJ2-3, is GAGVSQSPRYKVTKRGQDVALRCDPISGHVSLYWYRQALGQGPEFLTYFNYEAQQDKSGLPNDRFSAERPEGSISTLTIQRTEQRDSAMYRCASSQGDRVRDTQYFGPGTRLTVL.